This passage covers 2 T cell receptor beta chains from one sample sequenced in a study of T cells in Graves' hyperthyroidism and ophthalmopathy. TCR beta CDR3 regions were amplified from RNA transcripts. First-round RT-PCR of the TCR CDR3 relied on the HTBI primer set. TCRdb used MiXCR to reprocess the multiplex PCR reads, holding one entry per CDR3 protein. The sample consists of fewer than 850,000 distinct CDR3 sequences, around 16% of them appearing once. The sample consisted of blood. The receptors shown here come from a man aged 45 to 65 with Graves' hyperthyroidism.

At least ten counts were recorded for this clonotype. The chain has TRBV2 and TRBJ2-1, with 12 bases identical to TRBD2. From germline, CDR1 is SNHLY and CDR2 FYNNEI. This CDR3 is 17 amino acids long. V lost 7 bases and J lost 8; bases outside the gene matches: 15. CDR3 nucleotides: TGTGCCAGCATAAATCGACTAGCGGGAGTGGTGGCGGATGAGCAGTTCTTC. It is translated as CASINRLAGVVADEQFF.

This CDR3 reads CASSDRDGKTGNTIYF. The CDR3 nucleotides read TGTGCCAGCAGCGACAGGGACGGAAAGACTGGAAACACCATATATTTT. The chain couples TRBV9 to TRBJ1-3; TRBD1 might be the D (6 bases). The CDR3 extends over 16 amino acids. The germline CDR1 and CDR2 sequences are SGDLS and YYNGEE. The V end lost 3 bases, the J end lost 2 bases, and 15 bases lay between the germline ends.